The 23 T cell receptor beta chains reported below all come from one sample, sequenced in a study of regulatory T cells in long-lasting Graves disease. HTBI primers from iRepertoire and Arm-PCR of CDR3 regions yielded the TCR beta libraries. TCRdb re-called the multiplex PCR reads through MiXCR, storing one row per CDR3 protein. Of 650,000 to 850,000 distinct CDR3 sequences in the sample, about 32% were seen once. As for time point: persistent/refractory GD, antithyroid drugs over 5 years with positive TRAb. With RNA extracted from PBMCs as input, the TCR library was made. This specimen consisted of peripheral blood mononuclear cells (PBMCs), obtained when the disease was refractory, from a patient treated with antithyroid drugs. Receptors were obtained from a female donor with Graves disease.

The chain carries TRBV27 and TRBJ1-5, with D possibly TRBD1 on 6 matching bases. The germline V and J ends were trimmed by 4 bases and 0 bases, with 13 bases remaining between them. CDR1 and CDR2 (germline): MNHEY, SMNVEV (reference sequence). This CDR3 has 16 residues. For the CDR3, the DNA is TGTGCCAGCAGTTCCCGGGACACTCATAGCAATCAGCCCCAGCATTTT. Residues: CASSSRDTHSNQPQHF.

This clonotype came up a few times. The rearrangement joins TRBV7-2 to TRBJ2-6; the match to TRBD1 covers 10 bases. Germline V gives CDR1 SGHTA, CDR2 FQGNSA. CDR3 size: 19 residues. Trimming cost V 5 bases and J 2 bases; bases outside gene matches: 12. This CDR3 reads CASSHRDRGLGAGANVLTF. In nucleotides, the CDR3 is TGTGCCAGCAGCCACCGGGACAGGGGACTAGGGGCTGGGGCCAACGTCCTGACTTTC.

The chain uses TRBV27 and TRBJ2-7; 10 positions match TRBD1. V was clipped by 7 bases and J by 5 bases; unmatched bases: 5. Germline lookup yields CDR1 MNHEY and CDR2 SMNVEV (reference sequence). The CDR3 runs to 13 residues. The CDR3 DNA reads as TGTGCCAGCACTCGACAGGGGGCCCACGAGCAGTACTTC. It encodes CASTRQGAHEQYF.

V usage is TRBV11-2 and J usage is TRBJ2-7; D gene unclear. CDR3 length: 12 residues. Germline V CDR1 and CDR2: SGHAT, FQNNGV. V was pared by 4 bases and J by 3 bases, with 7 bases between. CDR3 amino acids: CASSYTRYEQYF. CDR3 coding DNA: TGTGCCAGCAGCTACACACGCTACGAGCAGTACTTC.

The chain couples TRBV27 to TRBJ2-7, with 7 bases identical to TRBD2. V lost 2 bases and J lost 7; bases outside the gene matches: 2. From germline, CDR1 is MNHEY and CDR2 SMNVEV (reference sequence). This CDR3 has 12 amino acids. CDR3 protein: CASSLIGREQYF. The CDR3 nucleotides read TGTGCCAGCAGTTTAATCGGGAGGGAGCAGTACTTC.

V and J are TRBV28 and TRBJ1-1; 7 bases map to TRBD1. This CDR3 has 15 residues. Germline lookup yields CDR1 MDHEN and CDR2 SYDVKM. V lost 2 bases and J lost 7; bases outside the gene matches: 10. In DNA form, the CDR3 reads TGTGCCAGCAGTTTAATCCAGACAGGGATGGATGAAGCTTTCTTT. This encodes CASSLIQTGMDEAFF.

This clonotype was seen ten or more times. The V gene is TRBV28, the J gene TRBJ1-1, with 9 bases identical to TRBD1. V was clipped by 5 bases and J by 5 bases; unmatched bases: 9. Germline V gene data show CDR1 as MDHEN and CDR2 as SYDVKM. The CDR3 covers 15 residues. CDR3 in amino acids: CASSTHRDRVTEAFF. The CDR3 bases are TGTGCCAGCAGTACCCACCGGGACAGGGTAACTGAAGCTTTCTTT.

The rearrangement links TRBV27 to TRBJ2-7; 7 nucleotides align to TRBD2. Trimming at V came to 5 bases and at J to 1 base, leaving 14 bases not matched to a gene. The CDR3 extends over 17 amino acids. The V gene's germline CDR1 is MNHEY and CDR2 SMNVEV (reference sequence). This chain's CDR3 is CASSPPGIGRKSYEQYF. The CDR3 DNA sequence: TGTGCCAGCAGTCCACCGGGTATCGGGAGGAAGTCCTACGAGCAGTACTTC.

The rearrangement links TRBV12-3 or TRBV12-4 to TRBJ2-2; TRBD2 matches at 14 bases. J lost 5 bases, V lost 5 bases, and 4 bases had no gene match. This CDR3 region has 16 residues. The DNA for the CDR3 is TGTGCCAGCAGTAGAGGACTAGCGGGAGGAACCGGGGAGCTGTTTTTT. Its protein is CASSRGLAGGTGELFF.

The sample holds a few counts of this clonotype. The chain joins TRBV20-1 to TRBJ1-2; D not resolved. Per germline, CDR1 DFQATT and CDR2 SNEGSKA (reference sequence). The CDR3 spans 15 residues. V shed 4 bases and J shed 0 bases, with 15 bases lying between them. CDR3 protein: CSATLVGGSNYGYTF. Written as DNA, the CDR3 is TGCAGTGCTACCCTGGTGGGCGGGTCTAACTATGGCTACACCTTC.

J is TRBJ1-1 and V is TRBV3-1; possible D gene TRBD1, 6 bases. The V gene lost 4 bases and the J gene lost 5 bases, with 20 bases spanning the gap. Germline V gene lookup returns CDR1 LGHDT and CDR2 YNNKEL (reference sequence). The CDR3 length is 16 residues. CDR3: CASSLDIRGGETEAFF. The CDR3, as DNA: TGTGCCAGCAGCCTAGATATAAGAGGGGGGGAAACTGAAGCTTTCTTT.

The chain recombines TRBV20-1 with TRBJ1-1; the D is unclear. Germline lookup yields CDR1 DFQATT and CDR2 SNEGSKA (reference sequence). This CDR3 spans 12 amino acids. CDR3 amino acids: CRGSGHQPLAFF. The DNA for the CDR3 is TGCAGGGGGTCGGGTCATCAGCCGTTGGCTTTCTTT.

The table lists this clonotype with many counts. This sequence joins TRBV28 and TRBJ1-1; 12 bases are a match to TRBD1. From germline, CDR1 is MDHEN and CDR2 SYDVKM. The CDR3 spans 14 residues. The trim removed 10 bases at V and 9 bases at J, leaving 12 bases unmatched. CDR3 bases: TGTGCCATCGAACTCCGGGACAGGGGGCAGAAAGCTTTCTTT. It specifies CAIELRDRGQKAFF.

This clonotype was counted between two and nine times. This chain's CDR3 is CSVTALGGNTIYF. Written as DNA, the CDR3 is TGCAGCGTTACCGCTCTTGGTGGAAACACCATATATTTT. The V gene is TRBV29-1, the J gene TRBJ1-3; D is unclear. Per germline, CDR1 SQVTM and CDR2 ANQGSEA. The CDR3 runs 13 residues. Trimming cost V 5 bases and J 3 bases, with 11 bases left between them.

This clonotype was counted at least ten times. The J gene is TRBJ1-2, the V gene TRBV28; D unclear. The CDR3 spans 13 residues. Germline V CDR1 and CDR2: MDHEN, SYDVKM. V gave up 1 base and J gave up 4 bases, with 7 bases separating them. CDR3: CASSLLDPYGYTF. The CDR3 DNA reads as TGTGCCAGCAGTTTATTAGACCCCTATGGCTACACCTTC.

This clonotype was seen just once. This CDR3 is CASSYAQNNSPLHF. The CDR3 nucleotides read TGTGCCAGCAGTTATGCCCAGAATAATTCACCCCTCCACTTT. The V call is TRBV12-3 or TRBV12-4, the J call TRBJ1-6; D unclear. The V gene lost 4 bases and the J gene lost 5 bases, with 9 bases spanning the gap. The CDR3 runs to 14 residues.

This clonotype was detected many times. The chain is built from TRBV6-5 and TRBJ1-2; TRBD1 might be the D (5 bases). The CDR3 spans 15 residues. The V and J ends lost 0 bases and 2 bases respectively, with 10 bases between them. Per the germline V gene, CDR1 is MNHEY and CDR2 is SVGAGI. CDR3 region: CASSYSRQSNYGYTF. CDR3 DNA sequence: TGTGCCAGCAGTTACTCGCGACAGTCAAACTATGGCTACACCTTC.

The chain has TRBV25-1 and TRBJ2-2; D uncertain. CDR3 length: 13 amino acids. V lost 7 bases and J 6 bases, leaving 12 bases between the germline ends. The germline V gene encodes CDR1 MGHDK and CDR2 SYGVNS. CDR3 loop: CASNLDAAGELFF. In DNA form, the CDR3 reads TGTGCCAGCAACCTAGATGCGGCCGGGGAGCTGTTTTTT.

The chain couples TRBV5-1 to TRBJ1-1, with D possibly TRBD1 on 6 matching bases. Germline CDR1 and CDR2: SGHRS and YFSETQ. The V end lost 4 bases, the J end lost 5 bases, and 21 bases lay between the germline ends. The CDR3 consists of 16 residues. The CDR3 bases are TGCGCCAGCAGCGGATCTCCCTTTGGACAGAGGACTGAAGCTTTCTTT. Translation gives CASSGSPFGQRTEAFF.

The chain couples TRBV11-3 to TRBJ2-1, with TRBD2 identical over 7 bases. After removal of 5 bases from V and 2 bases from J, the junction contained 12 bases not matched to a gene. Germline CDR1 SGHNT, CDR2 YENEEA. The CDR3 extends over 17 amino acids. CDR3 region: CASSVAQAGLTYNEQFF. The CDR3 bases are TGTGCCAGCAGCGTAGCCCAAGCGGGACTAACCTACAATGAGCAGTTCTTC.

This clonotype has just one count. The rearrangement joins TRBV4-1 to TRBJ1-1; D may be TRBD1 (5 bases). Deletions cut 0 bases from V and 5 bases from J, with 16 bases between. This CDR3 has 16 residues. From germline, CDR1 is MGHRA and CDR2 YSYEKL. CDR3 DNA sequence: TGCGCCAGCAGCCAAGATCGGGGGGAGATTGTTACTGAAGCTTTCTTT. Translated, it gives CASSQDRGEIVTEAFF.

This chain connects TRBV7-9 to TRBJ2-7; the D gene could be TRBD1 or TRBD2 (6 bases each). V lost 1 base and J lost 6, with 13 bases in between. Looked up from germline, CDR1 is SEHNR and CDR2 is FQNEAQ (reference sequence). The length of the CDR3 is 14 residues. The CDR3 nucleotides read TGTGCCAGCAGCTTAGTTGAGGGGGGAGCCGAGCAGTACTTC. Protein sequence: CASSLVEGGAEQYF.

This clonotype has only a few counts. This chain uses TRBV6-1 with TRBJ1-2; TRBD1 matches at 10 bases. The CDR3 length is 15 residues. CDR1 and CDR2 from the germline V gene are MNHNS and SASEGT. Losses at the gene ends were 4 bases for V and 4 bases for J; bases not matched to a gene: 6. CDR3 sequence: CASSVPGQGFYGYTF. The CDR3 DNA reads as TGTGCCAGCAGTGTACCGGGACAGGGGTTCTATGGCTACACCTTC.